This TCR beta chain was sequenced for a study of blood T cell repertoires in COVID-19. V shed 2 bases and J 2 bases; nucleotides not matched to a gene: 3. The CDR3 spans 14 residues. Per the germline V gene, CDR1 is MNHEY and CDR2 is SVGAGI. The data were produced by immunoSEQ multiplex PCR, yet TCRdb's version contains in-frame clones alone and is incomplete. The sample contains more than 100,000 clones, around 87% of which appear only once. This TCR was sampled from a woman aged 70-85 years with acute or convalescent COVID-19. The source material was peripheral blood. V and J are TRBV6-5 and TRBJ2-7, with 7 bases lining up with TRBD1. As DNA, the CDR3 is TGTGCCAGCAGTTACGACCAGGGGGCCTACGAGCAGTACTTC. This sequence encodes CASSYDQGAYEQYF.